The source of this T cell receptor beta chain is a study of OX40 agonist ivuxolimab in advanced cancers. Study-level findings and limits: Those patients achieving a partial response at 0.1-3.0 mg/kg showed among the lowest clonal expansion. In the 0.1 to 3.0 mg/kg range, CD4+ and CD8+ blood T cells had expanded clonally by week 6.

Within the sample, this clone is medium-sized. The target antigen is unknown. Here immunoSEQ multiplex PCR was the method, and the copy in TCRdb shows in-frame clones only, minus some. Here the sample spans tens of thousands of clones, roughly nine tenths being singletons. Germline CDR1 reads SEHNR; CDR2 reads FQNEAQ (reference sequence). The CDR3 spans 14 residues. The V end was cut by 3 bases, the J end by 0 bases, with 8 bases between. Material: CD4+ or CD8+ T cells sorted from blood, obtained in a trial of the OX40 agonist ivuxolimab. The chain links TRBV7-9 to TRBJ1-1; D is ambiguous. This clonotype was obtained from an adult with an advanced solid tumor such as melanoma, head and neck, liver or kidney cancer. As DNA, the CDR3 is TGTGCCAGCAGCTTCGGGGTAGTGAACACTGAAGCTTTCTTT. It specifies CASSFGVVNTEAFF.